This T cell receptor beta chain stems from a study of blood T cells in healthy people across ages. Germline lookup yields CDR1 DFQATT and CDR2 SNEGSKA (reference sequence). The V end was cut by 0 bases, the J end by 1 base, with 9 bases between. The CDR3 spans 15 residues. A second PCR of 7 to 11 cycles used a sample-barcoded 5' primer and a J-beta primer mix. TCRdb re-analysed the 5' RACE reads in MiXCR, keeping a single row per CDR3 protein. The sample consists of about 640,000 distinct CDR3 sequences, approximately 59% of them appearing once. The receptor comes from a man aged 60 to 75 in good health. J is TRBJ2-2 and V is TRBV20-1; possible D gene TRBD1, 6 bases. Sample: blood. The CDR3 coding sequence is TGCAGTGCTAGAGATTCCAGGGGGAACACCGGGGAGCTGTTTTTT. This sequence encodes CSARDSRGNTGELFF.